The clone carrying this T cell receptor beta chain was seen only a few times. The time point here: patch test 2, 6 weeks after DPC sensitization. Sample treatment: therapeutic diphenylcyclopropenone sensitization with weekly scalp DPC. Before extraction, the whole blood was not fractionated, and total RNA was taken from it. The CDR3 length is 19 residues. The V and J ends lost 6 bases and 0 bases, in that order; junction bases with no gene match: 17. Germline V gives CDR1 MNHEY, CDR2 SMNVEV (reference sequence). One entry per CDR3 protein, called by TCRdb with MiXCR from the RACE reads. Of 80,000 to 100,000 distinct CDR3 sequences in the sample, less than 11% were seen once. This sample was included in a study of human T cells and chemical hapten exposure.

The specimen comprised whole blood, sampled in connection with sensitization to the hapten diphenylcyclopropenone (DPC). The clonotype was recovered from a woman between 50 and 59 years old with alopecia areata. Some clones in this sample may be carry-over from other donors' samples. The genes are TRBV27 and TRBJ2-1; 7 nucleotides agree with TRBD2. The CDR3 is CASRAGVSSSQSSYNEQFF. Here the CDR3 DNA reads TGTGCCAGCAGGGCGGGGGTCTCTAGCTCTCAGAGCTCCTACAATGAGCAGTTCTTC.